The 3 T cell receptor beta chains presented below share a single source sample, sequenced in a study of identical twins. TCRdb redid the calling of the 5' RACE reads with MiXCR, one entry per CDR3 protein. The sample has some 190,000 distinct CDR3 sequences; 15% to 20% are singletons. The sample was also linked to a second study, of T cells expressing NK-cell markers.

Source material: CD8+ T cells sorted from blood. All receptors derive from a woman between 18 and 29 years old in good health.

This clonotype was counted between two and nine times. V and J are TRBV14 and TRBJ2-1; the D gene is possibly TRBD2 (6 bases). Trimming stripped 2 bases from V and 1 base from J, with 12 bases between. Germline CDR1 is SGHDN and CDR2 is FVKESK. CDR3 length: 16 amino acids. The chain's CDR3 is CASSQFGTASYNEQFF. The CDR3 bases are TGTGCCAGCAGCCAATTTGGGACTGCTTCCTACAATGAGCAGTTCTTC.

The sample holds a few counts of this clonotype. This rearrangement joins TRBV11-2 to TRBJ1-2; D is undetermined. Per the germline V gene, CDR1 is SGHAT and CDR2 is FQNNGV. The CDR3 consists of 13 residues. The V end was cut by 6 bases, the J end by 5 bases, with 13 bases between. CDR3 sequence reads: CASSSWTEYGYTF. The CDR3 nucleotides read TGTGCCAGCAGTTCCTGGACTGAGTATGGCTACACCTTC.

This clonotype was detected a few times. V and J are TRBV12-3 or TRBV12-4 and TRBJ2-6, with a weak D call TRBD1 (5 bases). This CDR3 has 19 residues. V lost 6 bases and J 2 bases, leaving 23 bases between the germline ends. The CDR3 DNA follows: TGTGCCAGCAGCCCCGGGTCAGGGTTCGGCGGTCCTGGGGCCAACGTCCTGACTTTC. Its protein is CASSPGSGFGGPGANVLTF.